These T cell receptor beta chains were read from a single sample in a study of blood T cell repertoires in COVID-19. TCRdb's table, derived via immunoSEQ multiplex PCR, lists solely in-frame clones and lacks some. The data contain roughly 250,000 clones, 82% of them seen just once; the ten biggest clones take up around 12%. Sample: peripheral blood. The receptors derive from a woman aged 60-75 years with active or convalescent COVID-19. The CDR3 runs from the conserved cysteine through the conserved F or W. D genes are given only for firm matches. Clone size is shown for a subset of rows, as once, few, many or a class of expanded clone.

D gene: TRBD1
V gene: TRBV29-1
J gene: TRBJ2-7
clone size: .
CDR3 protein: CSVGTGTGYEQYF
CDR3 DNA: TGCAGCGTTGGGACAGGGACAGGCTACGAGCAGTACTTC

D gene: .
V gene: TRBV21-1
J gene: TRBJ1-4
clone size: .
CDR3 protein: CASGETGRSEKLFF
CDR3 DNA: TGTGCCAGCGGAGAAACCGGGAGGAGTGAAAAACTGTTTTTT

D gene: TRBD1
V gene: TRBV2
J gene: TRBJ1-2
clone size: .
CDR3 protein: CASRTGGTHGYTF
CDR3 DNA: TGTGCCAGCAGGACAGGGGGAACGCATGGCTACACCTTC

D gene: .
V gene: TRBV11-3
J gene: TRBJ1-3
clone size: .
CDR3 protein: CASSPGGLEGNTIYF
CDR3 DNA: TGTGCCAGCAGCCCGGGGGGGCTGGAGGGAAACACCATATATTTT

D gene: TRBD2
V gene: TRBV29-1
J gene: TRBJ2-7
clone size: few
CDR3 protein: CSVLGTSGGDWEQYF
CDR3 DNA: TGCAGCGTTCTAGGAACTAGCGGGGGTGATTGGGAGCAGTACTTC

D gene: TRBD1
V gene: TRBV30
J gene: TRBJ1-5
clone size: .
CDR3 protein: CAWNLTGGRRNQPQHF
CDR3 DNA: TGTGCCTGGAACCTCACAGGGGGAAGGCGCAATCAGCCCCAGCATTTT

D gene: .
V gene: TRBV6-2/TRBV6-3
J gene: TRBJ2-3
clone size: .
CDR3 protein: CASTYAGGTTDTQYF
CDR3 DNA: TGTGCCAGCACTTATGCCGGGGGTACTACAGATACGCAGTATTTT

D gene: TRBD2
V gene: TRBV5-4
J gene: TRBJ2-5
clone size: .
CDR3 protein: CASSRSFSAGGLETQYF
CDR3 DNA: TGTGCCAGCAGCCGGAGCTTTAGCGCGGGAGGGCTAGAGACCCAGTACTTC

D gene: TRBD1
V gene: TRBV7-9
J gene: TRBJ2-1
clone size: .
CDR3 protein: CASSDRDSSYNEQFF
CDR3 DNA: TGTGCCAGCAGCGACCGGGACAGCTCCTACAATGAGCAGTTCTTC

D gene: TRBD1
V gene: TRBV4-1
J gene: TRBJ2-1
clone size: .
CDR3 protein: CASSQETGFYNEQFF
CDR3 DNA: TGCGCCAGCAGCCAAGAGACAGGGTTCTACAATGAGCAGTTCTTC

D gene: TRBD1
V gene: TRBV11-3
J gene: TRBJ2-7
clone size: .
CDR3 protein: CASGPGTGSSLF
CDR3 DNA: TGTGCCAGCGGTCCGGGGACAGGGTCCTCCCTCTTC

D gene: .
V gene: TRBV19
J gene: TRBJ1-1
clone size: .
CDR3 protein: CASSIAPGMNTEAFF
CDR3 DNA: TGTGCCAGTAGTATAGCCCCGGGTATGAACACTGAAGCTTTCTTT

D gene: TRBD1
V gene: TRBV5-1
J gene: TRBJ1-5
clone size: .
CDR3 protein: CASSRTGGDNQPQHF
CDR3 DNA: TGCGCCAGCAGCCGGACAGGGGGTGACAATCAGCCCCAGCATTTT

D gene: TRBD2
V gene: TRBV5-1
J gene: TRBJ2-5
clone size: .
CDR3 protein: CASSLAASGGPPQETQYF
CDR3 DNA: TGCGCCAGCAGCTTGGCGGCTAGCGGGGGGCCACCCCAAGAGACCCAGTACTTC

D gene: .
V gene: TRBV6-6
J gene: TRBJ2-3
clone size: .
CDR3 protein: CASSSRRDTQYF
CDR3 DNA: TGTGCCAGCAGTTCACGGAGAGATACGCAGTATTTT

D gene: TRBD1
V gene: TRBV4-1
J gene: TRBJ2-6
clone size: .
CDR3 protein: CASSPRKGQGVIGANVLTF
CDR3 DNA: TGCGCCAGCAGCCCCAGAAAGGGACAGGGGGTAATTGGGGCCAACGTCCTGACTTTC

D gene: TRBD1
V gene: TRBV30
J gene: TRBJ1-5
clone size: .
CDR3 protein: CAWSVQTGVSNQPQHF
CDR3 DNA: TGTGCCTGGAGTGTTCAGACAGGGGTTAGCAATCAGCCCCAGCATTTT

D gene: TRBD2
V gene: TRBV5-1
J gene: TRBJ2-1
clone size: .
CDR3 protein: CASSLPSGEGYNEQFF
CDR3 DNA: TGCGCCAGCAGCTTGCCTAGCGGGGAGGGGTACAATGAGCAGTTCTTC

D gene: TRBD1
V gene: TRBV10-2
J gene: TRBJ2-7
clone size: few
CDR3 protein: CASRLDRDHEQYF
CDR3 DNA: TGCGCCAGCAGACTGGACAGGGACCACGAGCAGTACTTC

D gene: .
V gene: TRBV10-3
J gene: TRBJ1-1
clone size: .
CDR3 protein: CAIRGGNTEAFF
CDR3 DNA: TGTGCCATCAGGGGAGGAAACACTGAAGCTTTCTTT

D gene: .
V gene: TRBV7-3
J gene: TRBJ1-1
clone size: .
CDR3 protein: CASSPSARDTEAFF
CDR3 DNA: TGTGCCAGCAGCCCGTCGGCTCGGGACACTGAAGCTTTCTTT

D gene: TRBD2
V gene: TRBV11-2
J gene: TRBJ2-3
clone size: .
CDR3 protein: CASSSPGGPNTQYF
CDR3 DNA: TGTGCCAGCAGCTCGCCGGGGGGGCCTAATACGCAGTATTTT

D gene: .
V gene: TRBV18
J gene: TRBJ1-1
clone size: many
CDR3 protein: CASSPSSDSEAFF
CDR3 DNA: TGTGCCAGCTCACCAAGCTCTGACAGTGAAGCTTTCTTT

D gene: TRBD2
V gene: TRBV30
J gene: TRBJ2-7
clone size: few
CDR3 protein: CAWTPLAASYEQYF
CDR3 DNA: TGTGCCTGGACCCCACTAGCGGCCTCCTACGAGCAGTACTTC

D gene: .
V gene: TRBV14
J gene: TRBJ1-3
clone size: .
CDR3 protein: CASSQAGTTTPGNTIYF
CDR3 DNA: TGTGCCAGCAGCCAAGCCGGGACAACAACTCCTGGAAACACCATATATTTT

D gene: .
V gene: TRBV2
J gene: TRBJ2-6
clone size: once
CDR3 protein: CASSGEGGLSGANVLTF
CDR3 DNA: TGTGCCAGCTCTGGGGAGGGGGGCCTCTCTGGGGCCAACGTCCTGACTTTC

D gene: .
V gene: TRBV27
J gene: TRBJ2-1
clone size: .
CDR3 protein: CASSLGSSYNEQFF
CDR3 DNA: TGTGCCAGCAGTTTGGGCAGCTCCTACAATGAGCAGTTCTTC

D gene: TRBD1
V gene: TRBV6-6
J gene: TRBJ1-1
clone size: .
CDR3 protein: CASSYQGARTEAFF
CDR3 DNA: TGTGCCAGCAGTTACCAGGGGGCGCGGACTGAAGCTTTCTTT

D gene: .
V gene: TRBV7-2
J gene: TRBJ1-2
clone size: few
CDR3 protein: CASSRKGGEFYGYTF
CDR3 DNA: TGTGCCAGCAGCCGCAAAGGGGGGGAATTCTATGGCTACACCTTC

D gene: .
V gene: TRBV2
J gene: TRBJ1-2
clone size: .
CDR3 protein: CASSEGLDRVYGYTF
CDR3 DNA: TGTGCCAGCAGTGAAGGATTGGACAGAGTCTATGGCTACACCTTC

D gene: TRBD2
V gene: TRBV5-4
J gene: TRBJ2-3
clone size: .
CDR3 protein: CASSRERSGDSTDTQYF
CDR3 DNA: TGTGCCAGCAGCCGTGAACGTAGCGGGGACAGCACAGATACGCAGTATTTT

D gene: TRBD1
V gene: TRBV12-5
J gene: TRBJ1-2
clone size: .
CDR3 protein: CASGLTGGVDISHF
CDR3 DNA: TGTGCTAGTGGTCTGACAGGGGGCGTCGATATATCTCACTTC

D gene: TRBD2
V gene: TRBV19
J gene: TRBJ2-7
clone size: .
CDR3 protein: CASSISPRFLAGGLYEQYF
CDR3 DNA: TGTGCCAGTAGTATAAGCCCTCGGTTTTTAGCGGGGGGTTTGTACGAGCAGTACTTC

D gene: .
V gene: TRBV18
J gene: TRBJ2-5
clone size: .
CDR3 protein: CASSPTAAQETQYF
CDR3 DNA: TGTGCCAGCTCACCGACAGCAGCCCAAGAGACCCAGTACTTC

D gene: TRBD1
V gene: TRBV7-9
J gene: TRBJ1-6
clone size: .
CDR3 protein: CASSARTGGLSSYNSPLHF
CDR3 DNA: TGTGCCAGCAGCGCCAGGACAGGAGGTTTAAGCTCCTATAATTCACCCCTCCACTTT

D gene: .
V gene: TRBV7-8
J gene: TRBJ2-7
clone size: .
CDR3 protein: CASSLVVSYEQYF
CDR3 DNA: TGTGCCAGCAGCTTAGTAGTGTCCTACGAGCAGTACTTC

D gene: TRBD1
V gene: TRBV9
J gene: TRBJ1-1
clone size: once
CDR3 protein: CASSVGQVDTEAFF
CDR3 DNA: TGTGCCAGCAGCGTGGGACAGGTGGACACTGAAGCTTTCTTT

D gene: TRBD2
V gene: TRBV9
J gene: TRBJ2-4
clone size: .
CDR3 protein: CASSVSTAGGNIQYF
CDR3 DNA: TGTGCCAGCAGCGTTTCAACTGCCGGGGGGAACATTCAGTACTTC

D gene: TRBD2
V gene: TRBV18
J gene: TRBJ2-3
clone size: .
CDR3 protein: CASSPPGLGRGTDTQYF
CDR3 DNA: TGTGCCAGCTCACCGCCGGGACTAGGGAGGGGCACAGATACGCAGTATTTT

D gene: .
V gene: TRBV2
J gene: TRBJ1-1
clone size: .
CDR3 protein: CASKGGMNTEAFF
CDR3 DNA: TGTGCCAGCAAAGGGGGTATGAACACTGAAGCTTTCTTT

D gene: TRBD1
V gene: TRBV10-3
J gene: TRBJ1-2
clone size: .
CDR3 protein: CAISELPTGSNYGYTF
CDR3 DNA: TGTGCCATCAGTGAGTTACCGACAGGGTCTAACTATGGCTACACCTTC

D gene: TRBD1
V gene: TRBV4-1
J gene: TRBJ1-1
clone size: .
CDR3 protein: CASSLTGTGPRAEAFF
CDR3 DNA: TGCGCCAGCAGCCTTACCGGGACAGGGCCGAGGGCTGAAGCTTTCTTT

D gene: .
V gene: TRBV30
J gene: TRBJ1-2
clone size: .
CDR3 protein: CAWATGQNYGYTF
CDR3 DNA: TGTGCCTGGGCCACCGGACAAAACTATGGCTACACCTTC

D gene: TRBD1
V gene: TRBV6-5
J gene: TRBJ2-7
clone size: .
CDR3 protein: CASRTGGGYEQYF
CDR3 DNA: TGTGCCAGCAGGACAGGGGGTGGATACGAGCAGTACTTC

D gene: .
V gene: TRBV12-3/TRBV12-4
J gene: TRBJ1-2
clone size: .
CDR3 protein: CASSFRTDYGYTF
CDR3 DNA: TGTGCCAGCAGTTTCCGGACAGACTATGGCTACACCTTC

D gene: .
V gene: TRBV20-1
J gene: TRBJ2-1
clone size: .
CDR3 protein: CSAQDYNEQFF
CDR3 DNA: TGCAGTGCTCAGGATTACAATGAGCAGTTCTTC

D gene: TRBD1
V gene: TRBV3-1/TRBV3-2
J gene: TRBJ1-1
clone size: .
CDR3 protein: CASSQDLGTDEAFF
CDR3 DNA: TGTGCCAGCAGCCAAGACCTGGGGACAGATGAAGCTTTCTTT

D gene: TRBD1
V gene: TRBV7-9
J gene: TRBJ1-6
clone size: .
CDR3 protein: CASSNKQGARSPLHF
CDR3 DNA: TGTGCCAGCAGCAACAAACAGGGGGCGCGTTCACCCCTCCACTTT

D gene: .
V gene: TRBV29-1
J gene: TRBJ2-7
clone size: once
CDR3 protein: CSVEVVGAPYEQYF
CDR3 DNA: TGCAGCGTTGAAGTCGTGGGCGCTCCCTACGAGCAGTACTTC

D gene: TRBD2
V gene: TRBV5-1
J gene: TRBJ2-3
clone size: .
CDR3 protein: CASSLSRDAGGRKQYF
CDR3 DNA: TGCGCCAGCAGCTTGTCTCGGGACGCGGGGGGAAGGAAGCAGTATTTT

D gene: .
V gene: TRBV7-8
J gene: TRBJ1-3
clone size: once
CDR3 protein: CASSFRGGTGNTIYF
CDR3 DNA: TGTGCCAGCAGCTTTAGGGGGGGAACTGGAAACACCATATATTTT

D gene: TRBD1
V gene: TRBV6-5
J gene: TRBJ1-4
clone size: .
CDR3 protein: CASSYSGQGAEKLFF
CDR3 DNA: TGTGCCAGCAGTTACTCAGGACAGGGGGCTGAAAAACTGTTTTTT

D gene: TRBD2
V gene: TRBV27
J gene: TRBJ2-6
clone size: .
CDR3 protein: CASRPTSGRPSSGANVLTF
CDR3 DNA: TGTGCCAGCAGACCAACTAGCGGGCGCCCTTCCTCTGGGGCCAACGTCCTGACTTTC